These 5 T cell receptor beta chains were sequenced from one sample in a study of control samples from healthy donors and cancer patients. Libraries were prepared by immunoSEQ multiplex PCR; TCRdb keeps only in-frame clonotypes and omits some of them. The sample has under 200,000 clones, around 95% seen once. Sequenced input: blood. These receptors all stem from a woman in her thirties or forties in good health.

Here the CDR3 DNA reads TGTGCCAGCAGCTTTCTACAGGCGTACGGCTACACCTTC. It encodes CASSFLQAYGYTF. V gene TRBV7-9 combines with J gene TRBJ1-2; D possibly corresponds to TRBD1 (5 bases). Trimming removed 3 bases from V and 8 bases from J, with 13 bases in between. Germline CDR1 is SEHNR and CDR2 is FQNEAQ (reference sequence). CDR3 length: 13 residues.

The CDR3 loop is CASSMGDQPQHF. CDR3 nucleotide sequence: TGTGCCAGTAGTATGGGTGATCAGCCCCAGCATTTT. The J gene is TRBJ1-5, the V gene TRBV19; D is ambiguous. Germline values: CDR1 LNHDA, CDR2 SQIVND (reference sequence). CDR3 size: 12 residues. V lost 3 bases and J 5 bases, leaving 5 bases between the germline ends.

The chain combines TRBV19 with TRBJ1-6; no firm D call. CDR3 length: 13 residues. V lost 7 bases and J 10 bases, leaving 14 bases between the germline ends. Germline values: CDR1 LNHDA, CDR2 SQIVND (reference sequence). CDR3 DNA sequence: TGTGCCAGTAATGACGCCCTAGACTCACCCCTCCACTTT. This codes for CASNDALDSPLHF.

Points on this clone: Other DNA variants within this sample encode the same CDR3. The rearrangement joins TRBV7-9 to TRBJ1-2; D unresolved. The CDR3 has 12 residues. CDR1 and CDR2 (germline): SEHNR, FQNEAQ (reference sequence). Trimming removed 1 base at V and 7 bases at J, with 7 bases between. Written as DNA, the CDR3 is TGTGCCAGCAGCTTAGATAGGACTGGCTACACCTTC. Translated, it gives CASSLDRTGYTF.

The chain carries TRBV19 and TRBJ1-5; TRBD1 aligns across 10 bases. Germline CDR1 LNHDA, CDR2 SQIVND (reference sequence). The CDR3 has 16 residues. V was clipped by 4 bases and J by 4 bases; unmatched bases: 7. CDR3 amino acids: CASSTRDRGSNQPQHF. The DNA for the CDR3 is TGTGCCAGTAGTACTCGGGACAGGGGCTCGAATCAGCCCCAGCATTTT. Together with reference TRBV19 and TRBJ1-5, the CDR3 gives the full variable domain: DGGITQSPKYLFRKEGQNVTLSCEQNLNHDAMYWYRQDPGQGLRLIYYSQIVNDFQKGDIAEGYSVSREKKESFPLTVTSAQKNPTAFYLCASSTRDRGSNQPQHFGDGTRLSIL.